This paragraph covers one T cell receptor beta chain sequence. This entry belongs to a study of cytomegalovirus exposure and HLA in healthy donors. V gave up 2 bases and J gave up 4 bases, with 10 bases separating them. Germline lookup yields CDR1 SGHTA and CDR2 FQGTGA. The CDR3 sequence is 14 residues long. The study ran its PCR with 60 Vbeta and 13 Jbeta primers. Data came from immunoSEQ multiplex PCR; TCRdb stores just in-frame clones and leaves some out. The sample has roughly 120,000 clones. The specimen was PBMCs. The origin of this receptor is a young man in good health and CMV-seronegative. The chain couples TRBV7-3 to TRBJ2-3, with a possible D match to TRBD2 (6 bases). The CDR3 loop is CASSLSGGPDTQYF. The CDR3 nucleotides read TGTGCCAGCAGCTTATCCGGGGGACCAGATACGCAGTATTTT.